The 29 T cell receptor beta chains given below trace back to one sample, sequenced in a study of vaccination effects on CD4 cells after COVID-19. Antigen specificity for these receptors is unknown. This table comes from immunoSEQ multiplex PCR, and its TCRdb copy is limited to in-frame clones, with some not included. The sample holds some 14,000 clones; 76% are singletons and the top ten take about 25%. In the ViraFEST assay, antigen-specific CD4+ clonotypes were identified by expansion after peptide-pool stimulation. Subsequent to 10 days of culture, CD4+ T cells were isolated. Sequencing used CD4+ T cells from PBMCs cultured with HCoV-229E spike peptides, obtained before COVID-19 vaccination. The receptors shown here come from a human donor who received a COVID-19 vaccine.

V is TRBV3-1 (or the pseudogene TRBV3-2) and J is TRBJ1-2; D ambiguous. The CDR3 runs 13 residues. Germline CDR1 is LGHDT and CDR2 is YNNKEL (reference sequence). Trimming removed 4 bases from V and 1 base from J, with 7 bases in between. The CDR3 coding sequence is TGTGCCAGCAGCCTCTGGAGTAACTATGGCTACACCTTC. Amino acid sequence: CASSLWSNYGYTF.

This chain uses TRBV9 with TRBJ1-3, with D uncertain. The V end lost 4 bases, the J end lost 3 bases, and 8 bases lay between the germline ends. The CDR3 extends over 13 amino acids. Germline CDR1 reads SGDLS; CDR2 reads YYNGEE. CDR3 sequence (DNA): TGTGCCAGCAGCTTCGGGGATGGAAACACCATATATTTT. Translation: CASSFGDGNTIYF.

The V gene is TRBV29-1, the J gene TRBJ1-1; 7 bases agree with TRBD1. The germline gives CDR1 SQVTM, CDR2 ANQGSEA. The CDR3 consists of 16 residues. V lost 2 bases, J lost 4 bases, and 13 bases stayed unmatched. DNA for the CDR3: TGCAGCGTTGAAAGGTGGGCAGGGGGGGATGGCACTGAAGCTTTCTTT. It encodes CSVERWAGGDGTEAFF.

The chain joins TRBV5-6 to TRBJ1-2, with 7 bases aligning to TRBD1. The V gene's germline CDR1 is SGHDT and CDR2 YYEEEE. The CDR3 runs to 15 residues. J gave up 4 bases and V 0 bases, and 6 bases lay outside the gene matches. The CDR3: CASSLEAGGPYGYTF. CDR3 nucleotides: TGTGCCAGCAGCTTGGAGGCAGGGGGTCCCTATGGCTACACCTTC.

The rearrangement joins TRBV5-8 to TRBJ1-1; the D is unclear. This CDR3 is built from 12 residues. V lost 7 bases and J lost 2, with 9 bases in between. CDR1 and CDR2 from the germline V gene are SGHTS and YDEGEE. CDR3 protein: CASQWANTEAFF. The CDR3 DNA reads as TGTGCCAGCCAATGGGCAAACACTGAAGCTTTCTTT.

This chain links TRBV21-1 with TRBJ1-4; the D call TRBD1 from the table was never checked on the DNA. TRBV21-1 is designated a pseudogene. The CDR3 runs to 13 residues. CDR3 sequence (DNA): TGTGCCAGCCCGGGACAGGGGGATGAAAAACTGTTTTTT. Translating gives CASPGQGDEKLFF.

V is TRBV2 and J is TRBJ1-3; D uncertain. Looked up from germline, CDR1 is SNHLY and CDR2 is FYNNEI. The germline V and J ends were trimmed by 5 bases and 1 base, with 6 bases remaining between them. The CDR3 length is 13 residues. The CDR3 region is CASSLTSGNTIYF. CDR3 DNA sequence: TGTGCCAGCAGTTTAACTTCTGGAAACACCATATATTTT.

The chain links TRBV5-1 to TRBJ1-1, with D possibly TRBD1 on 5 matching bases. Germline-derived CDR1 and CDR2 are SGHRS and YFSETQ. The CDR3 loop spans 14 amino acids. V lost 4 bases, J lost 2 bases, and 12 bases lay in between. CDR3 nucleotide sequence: TGCGCCAGCAGCCTCCCGGGGGGTAACACTGAAGCTTTCTTT. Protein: CASSLPGGNTEAFF.

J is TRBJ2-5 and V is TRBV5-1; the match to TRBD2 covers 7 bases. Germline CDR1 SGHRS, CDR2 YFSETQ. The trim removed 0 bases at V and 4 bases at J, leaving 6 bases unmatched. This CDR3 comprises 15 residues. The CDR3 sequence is CASSLVGGRGETQYF. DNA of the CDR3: TGCGCCAGCAGCTTGGTGGGGGGGAGAGGAGAGACCCAGTACTTC. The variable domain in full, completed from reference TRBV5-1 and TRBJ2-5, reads KAGVTQTPRYLIKTRGQQVTLSCSPISGHRSVSWYQQTPGQGLQFLFEYFSETQRNKGNFPGRFSGRQFSNSRSEMNVSTLELGDSALYLCASSLVGGRGETQYFGPGTRLLVL.

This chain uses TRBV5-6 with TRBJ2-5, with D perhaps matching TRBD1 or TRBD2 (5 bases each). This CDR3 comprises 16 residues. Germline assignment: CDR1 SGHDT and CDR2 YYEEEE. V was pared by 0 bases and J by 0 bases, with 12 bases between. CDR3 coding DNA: TGTGCCAGCAGCTTGGTTCGGGGACGCAACCAAGAGACCCAGTACTTC. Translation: CASSLVRGRNQETQYF.

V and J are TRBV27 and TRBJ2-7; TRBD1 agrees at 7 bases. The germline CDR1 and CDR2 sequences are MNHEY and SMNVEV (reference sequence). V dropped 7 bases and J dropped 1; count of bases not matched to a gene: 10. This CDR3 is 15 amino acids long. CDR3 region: CASNTFRGLSYEQYF. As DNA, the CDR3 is TGTGCCAGCAATACATTTAGGGGGCTTTCCTACGAGCAGTACTTC.

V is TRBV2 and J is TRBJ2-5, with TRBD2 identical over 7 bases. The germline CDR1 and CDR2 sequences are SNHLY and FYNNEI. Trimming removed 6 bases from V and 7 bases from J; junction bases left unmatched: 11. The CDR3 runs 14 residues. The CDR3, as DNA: TGTGCCAGCAGACAAAGCGGGGCCACCTGGACCCAGTACTTC. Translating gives CASRQSGATWTQYF.

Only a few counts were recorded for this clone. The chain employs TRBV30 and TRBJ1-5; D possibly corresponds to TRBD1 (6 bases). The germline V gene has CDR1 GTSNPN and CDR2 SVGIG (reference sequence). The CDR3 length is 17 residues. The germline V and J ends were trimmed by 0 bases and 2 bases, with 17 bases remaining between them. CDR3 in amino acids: CAWSVWGHSGGNQPQHF. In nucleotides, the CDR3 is TGTGCCTGGAGTGTTTGGGGACACTCAGGGGGCAATCAGCCCCAGCATTTT.

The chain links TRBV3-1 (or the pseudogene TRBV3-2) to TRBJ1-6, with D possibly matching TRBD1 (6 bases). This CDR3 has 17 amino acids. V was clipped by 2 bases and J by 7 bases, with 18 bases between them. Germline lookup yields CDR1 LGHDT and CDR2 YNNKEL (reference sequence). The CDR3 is CASSQSIWGLENSPLHF. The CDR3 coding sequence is TGTGCCAGCAGCCAAAGTATTTGGGGGCTAGAGAATTCACCCCTCCACTTT.

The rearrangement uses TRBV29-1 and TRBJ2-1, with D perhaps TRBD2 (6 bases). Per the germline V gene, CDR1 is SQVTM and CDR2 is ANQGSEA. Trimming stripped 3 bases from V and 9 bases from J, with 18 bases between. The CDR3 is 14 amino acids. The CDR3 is CSVDIGGVGIEQFF. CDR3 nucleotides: TGCAGCGTTGATATAGGCGGGGTAGGGATTGAGCAGTTCTTC.

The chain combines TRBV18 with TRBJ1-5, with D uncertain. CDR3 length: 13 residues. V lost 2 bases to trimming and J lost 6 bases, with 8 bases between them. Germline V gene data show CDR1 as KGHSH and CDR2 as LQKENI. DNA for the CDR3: TGTGCCAGCTCACCAGGCACGGGTCAGCCCCAGCATTTT. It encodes CASSPGTGQPQHF.

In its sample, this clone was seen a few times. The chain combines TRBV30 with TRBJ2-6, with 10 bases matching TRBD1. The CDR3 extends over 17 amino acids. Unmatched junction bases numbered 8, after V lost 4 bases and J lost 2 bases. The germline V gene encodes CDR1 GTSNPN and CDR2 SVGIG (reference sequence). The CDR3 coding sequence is TGTGCCTGGATTCGGGGGACAGGGGCGGCTGGGGCCAACGTCCTGACTTTC. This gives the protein CAWIRGTGAAGANVLTF.

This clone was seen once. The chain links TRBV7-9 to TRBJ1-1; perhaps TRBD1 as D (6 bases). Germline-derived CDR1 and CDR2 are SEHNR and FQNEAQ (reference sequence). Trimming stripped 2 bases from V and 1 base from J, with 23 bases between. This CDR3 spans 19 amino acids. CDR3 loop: CASSLQRRGLFTSNTEAFF. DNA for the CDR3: TGTGCCAGCAGCTTACAAAGGCGGGGGCTATTTACGTCGAACACTGAAGCTTTCTTT.

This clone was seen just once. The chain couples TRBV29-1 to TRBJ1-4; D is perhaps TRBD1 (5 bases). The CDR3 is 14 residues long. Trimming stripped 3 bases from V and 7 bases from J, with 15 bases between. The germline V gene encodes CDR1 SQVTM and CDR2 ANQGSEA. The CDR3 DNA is TGCAGCGTTGAGGTCGGCAGGGAGGGTGAAAAACTGTTTTTT. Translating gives CSVEVGREGEKLFF.

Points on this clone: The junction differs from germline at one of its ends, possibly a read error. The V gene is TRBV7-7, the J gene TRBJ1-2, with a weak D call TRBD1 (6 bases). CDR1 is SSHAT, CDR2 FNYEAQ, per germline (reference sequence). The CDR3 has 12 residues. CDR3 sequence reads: CASSLTGYGYTF. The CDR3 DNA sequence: TGTGCTAGCAGCCTTACAGGGTATGGCTACACCTTC.

The CDR3 region has the DNA TGTGCCAGCAGTGGTACTGGGCAGGGAAGGCACATTCAGTACTTC. This gives the protein CASSGTGQGRHIQYF. The rearrangement uses TRBV25-1 and TRBJ2-4; TRBD1 is a possible D gene (5 bases). CDR3 length: 15 amino acids. V lost 4 bases, J lost 8 bases, and 18 bases lay in between. Germline V gene lookup returns CDR1 MGHDK and CDR2 SYGVNS.

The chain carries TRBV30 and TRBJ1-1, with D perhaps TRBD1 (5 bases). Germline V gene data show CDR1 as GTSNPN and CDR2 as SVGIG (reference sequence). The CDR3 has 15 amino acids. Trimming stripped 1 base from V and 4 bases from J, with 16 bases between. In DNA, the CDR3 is TGTGCCTGGAGTGGCGACAGCCGATGGGGCACTGAAGCTTTCTTT. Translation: CAWSGDSRWGTEAFF. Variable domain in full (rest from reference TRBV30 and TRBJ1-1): SQTIHQWPATLVQPVGSPLSLECTVEGTSNPNLYWYRQAAGRGLQLLFYSVGIGQISSEVPQNLSASRPQDRQFILSSKKLLLSDSGFYLCAWSGDSRWGTEAFFGQGTRLTVV.

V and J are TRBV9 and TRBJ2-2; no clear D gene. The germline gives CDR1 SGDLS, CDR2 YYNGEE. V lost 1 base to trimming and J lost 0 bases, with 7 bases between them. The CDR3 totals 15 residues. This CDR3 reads CASSVQVTNTGELFF. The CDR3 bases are TGTGCCAGCAGCGTACAGGTGACGAACACCGGGGAGCTGTTTTTT.

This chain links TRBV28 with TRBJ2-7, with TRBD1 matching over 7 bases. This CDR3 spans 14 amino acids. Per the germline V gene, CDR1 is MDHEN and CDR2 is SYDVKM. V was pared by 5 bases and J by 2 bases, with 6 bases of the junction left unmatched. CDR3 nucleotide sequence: TGTGCCAGCAGTCCGCCCGGGACAGCCTACGAGCAGTACTTC. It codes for CASSPPGTAYEQYF.

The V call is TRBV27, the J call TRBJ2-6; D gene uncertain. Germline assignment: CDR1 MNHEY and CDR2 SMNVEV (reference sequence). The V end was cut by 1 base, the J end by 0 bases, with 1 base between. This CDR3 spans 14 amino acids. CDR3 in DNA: TGTGCCAGCAGTTTATACTCTGGGGCCAACGTCCTGACTTTC. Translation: CASSLYSGANVLTF.

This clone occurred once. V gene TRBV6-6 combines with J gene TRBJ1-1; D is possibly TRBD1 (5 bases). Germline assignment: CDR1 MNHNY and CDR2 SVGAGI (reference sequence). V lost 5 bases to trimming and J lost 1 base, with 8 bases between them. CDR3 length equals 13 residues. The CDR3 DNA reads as TGTGCCAGCAGTACCAGGGAGAACACTGAAGCTTTCTTT. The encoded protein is CASSTRENTEAFF.

The CDR3 DNA sequence: TGTGCCAGCAGCGTAGAGGGCAGGGGTACTGAAGCTTTCTTT. Translating it yields CASSVEGRGTEAFF. The V and J genes are TRBV9 and TRBJ1-1; D is perhaps TRBD1 (6 bases). The CDR3 extends over 14 amino acids. With 0 bases removed from V and 5 bases from J, the gap between germline ends came to 11 bases. CDR1 is SGDLS, CDR2 YYNGEE, per germline.

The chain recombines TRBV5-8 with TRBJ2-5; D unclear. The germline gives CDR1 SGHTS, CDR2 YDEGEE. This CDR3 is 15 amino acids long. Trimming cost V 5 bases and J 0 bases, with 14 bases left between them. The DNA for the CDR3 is TGTGCCAGCAGAACACGTACTTCGTACCAAGAGACCCAGTACTTC. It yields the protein CASRTRTSYQETQYF.

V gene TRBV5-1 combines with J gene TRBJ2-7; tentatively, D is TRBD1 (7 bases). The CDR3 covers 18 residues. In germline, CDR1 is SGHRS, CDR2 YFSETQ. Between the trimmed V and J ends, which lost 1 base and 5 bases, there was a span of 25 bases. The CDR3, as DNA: TGCGCCAGCAGCTTGCCAGGAAGGGAAGGAGGGGGCCACCACGAGCAGTACTTC. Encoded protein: CASSLPGREGGGHHEQYF.